Sequencing of this TCR beta chain was carried out in a study of monozygotic twins with inflammatory bowel disease. Per donor, less than 3 ml of blood was collected and frozen. A word on this clonotype: What it recognizes is unknown.

Both TCRalpha and TCRbeta cDNA were subjected to two nested PCRs lasting around 15 and 9 cycles. TCRdb reprocessed the 5' RACE reads, with one entry per CDR3 protein and no DNA. In total, the table holds about 210,000 distinct CDR3 sequences. CDR3 length: 14 amino acids. The germline V gene encodes CDR1 DFQATT and CDR2 SNEGSKA (reference sequence). Study observations and caveats: Patient-to-patient differences in immunosuppressive treatment may have added variability to the repertoires.

The source is a human donor with ulcerative colitis or Crohn's disease, or a healthy co-twin of an affected twin (not recorded which). The sequencing input was blood. The chain links TRBV20-1 to TRBJ2-1; TCRdb's D gene call, TRBD2, goes unchecked for lack of DNA. The CDR3 is CSARVPFSYNEQFF.